This T cell receptor (beta chain) was sequenced during a study of blood T cell repertoires in COVID-19. Sequencing was performed with immunoSEQ multiplex PCR; in TCRdb, only in-frame clones are kept and a portion is missing. The data show around 250,000 clones, approximately 88% seen once. The CDR3 runs 17 residues. The germline V gene has CDR1 SGHDT and CDR2 YYEEEE. V lost 4 bases and J 1 base, leaving 15 bases between the germline ends. The source material was PBMCs or T cells enriched from blood (not recorded which). This chain joins TRBV5-6 and TRBJ1-6; no firm D call. The origin of this receptor is a woman aged 40 to 50 with acute COVID-19. CDR3 nucleotide sequence: TGTGCCAGCAGCGCCCAAGTATCGACATCCTATAATTCACCCCTCCACTTT. It codes for CASSAQVSTSYNSPLHF.